These T cell receptor beta chains were read from a single sample in a study of long-term antiretroviral therapy in people with HIV. Sequencing was performed with immunoSEQ multiplex PCR; in TCRdb, only in-frame clones are kept and a portion is missing. The sample lists 24,000 or so clones, 80% to 90% occurring once. The specimen was unsorted PBMCs, collected 3 years after starting antiretroviral therapy. The receptors originated from a man younger than 35 with HIV. The CDR3 runs from the conserved cysteine through the conserved F or W. The order of the fields is V gene, clone size, D gene, J gene, CDR3 protein, CDR3 DNA. D genes are given only for firm matches. Rows give clone size only sometimes, using once, few, many, or a class for an expanded clone.

>TRBV5-1|NA|NA|TRBJ1-6
CASSPTDDSYNSPLHF
TGCGCCAGCAGCCCGACCGATGACTCCTATAATTCACCCCTCCACTTT
>TRBV12-5|NA|NA|TRBJ1-3
CASGSGNTIYF
TGTGCTAGTGGTTCTGGAAACACCATATATTTT
>TRBV5-1|NA|NA|TRBJ1-2
CASSLGGNYGYTF
TGCGCCAGCAGCTTGGGAGGAAACTATGGCTACACCTTC
>TRBV7-9|NA|TRBD1|TRBJ2-4
CASSYRGNIQYF
TGTGCCAGCAGCTACAGGGGAAACATTCAGTACTTC
>TRBV9|few|NA|TRBJ2-1
CASGITPDEQFF
TGTGCCAGCGGAATAACCCCCGATGAGCAGTTCTTC
>TRBV2|few|NA|TRBJ1-5
CASREWGQPQHF
TGTGCCAGCAGGGAATGGGGCCAGCCCCAGCATTTT
>TRBV7-2|NA|NA|TRBJ1-1
CASSLSGGEGAFF
TGTGCCAGCAGCTTATCGGGGGGGGAAGGAGCTTTCTTT
>TRBV7-6|NA|NA|TRBJ1-2
CASSSDSNYGYTF
TGTGCCAGCAGCTCAGACAGCAACTATGGCTACACCTTC
>TRBV2|NA|NA|TRBJ1-4
CASGPLAGGKLFF
TGTGCCAGCGGCCCTTTGGCGGGGGGAAAACTGTTTTTT
>TRBV23-1|NA|NA|TRBJ2-5
CASRTGTSKYQETQYF
TGCGCCTCACGGACCGGGACCTCGAAGTACCAAGAGACCCAGTACTTC
>TRBV27|NA|NA|TRBJ2-3
CASSYGRGDTQYF
TGTGCCAGCAGTTACGGTAGGGGAGATACGCAGTATTTT
>TRBV27|NA|NA|TRBJ1-3
CASSSFSSGNTIYF
TGTGCCAGCAGTTCCTTTTCCTCTGGAAACACCATATATTTT
>TRBV6-5|NA|NA|TRBJ1-4
CASRNWATNEKLFF
TGTGCCAGCCGGAATTGGGCAACTAATGAAAAACTGTTTTTT
>TRBV5-8|NA|NA|TRBJ1-4
CASSYSATNEKLFF
TGTGCCAGCAGCTACAGTGCAACTAATGAAAAACTGTTTTTT
>TRBV6-5|NA|TRBD2|TRBJ2-7
CASSTSGGGSYEQYF
TGTGCCAGCAGCACTAGCGGGGGGGGCTCCTACGAGCAGTACTTC
>TRBV5-6|NA|TRBD1|TRBJ1-1
CASSGAGGGTEAFF
TGTGCCAGCAGCGGGGCAGGGGGAGGCACTGAAGCTTTCTTT
>TRBV5-6|NA|NA|TRBJ2-4
CASSGGAGSNIQYF
TGTGCCAGCAGCGGTGGTGCAGGGTCGAACATTCAGTACTTC
>TRBV6-5|NA|TRBD1|TRBJ1-4
CASSWGQGFWKLFF
TGTGCCAGCAGCTGGGGACAGGGGTTCTGGAAACTGTTTTTT
>TRBV2|NA|NA|TRBJ1-4
CASNQITTNEKLFF
TGTGCCAGCAACCAGATCACAACTAATGAAAAACTGTTTTTT